This is a list of T cell receptor beta chains from one sample in a study of shared clonotypes between healthy human individuals. Here immunoSEQ multiplex PCR was the method, and the copy in TCRdb shows in-frame clones only, minus some. The sample lists some 2 million clones; 85% to 95% were seen once. Sequenced material: naive CD4+ T cells sorted from blood. The source of these receptors is a man aged 18 to 30 in good health. CDR3s include the opening cysteine and the closing phenylalanine or tryptophan. D genes are given only for firm matches. Only part of the rows carry a size: once, few, many, or a class if the clone is expanded.

>TRBJ2-1|.|TRBV6-6|.
TGTGCCAGCAGTTACGTTTCCAATGAGCAGTTCTTC
CASSYVSNEQFF
>TRBJ2-7|.|TRBV11-2|.
TGTGCCAGCAGCTTAAGAGGGGCTTTGTACGAGCAGTACTTC
CASSLRGALYEQYF
>TRBJ1-1|.|TRBV28|.
TGTGCCAGCAGTTTAGTGGGTACGGGTAACACTGAAGCTTTCTTT
CASSLVGTGNTEAFF
>TRBJ1-1|.|TRBV7-9|.
TGTGCCAGCAGCTTACCCCGGGCGACACACACTGAAGCTTTCTTT
CASSLPRATHTEAFF
>TRBJ1-4|.|TRBV19|.
TGTGCCGGAAGCAGGGGCGCTAATGAAAAACTGTTTTTT
CAGSRGANEKLFF
>TRBJ1-2|.|TRBV7-9|few
TGTGCCAGCAGCTTCCCCAGCGGGGGAATGGGTGGCTACACCTTC
CASSFPSGGMGGYTF
>TRBJ2-7|TRBD2|TRBV10-3|.
TGTGCCACCCAAACTAGCGGGAGCTACGAGCAGTACTTC
CATQTSGSYEQYF
>TRBJ2-3|.|TRBV2|once
TGTGCCCTCGCCGGGGAATACACAGATACGCAGTATTTT
CALAGEYTDTQYF
>TRBJ1-2|.|TRBV7-2|.
TGTGCCAGCAGCTTAGCCACAGCCTCCGGCTACACCTTC
CASSLATASGYTF
>TRBJ1-2|.|TRBV7-6|.
TGTGCCAGCAGCTCGACAGTTAACTATGGCTACACCTTC
CASSSTVNYGYTF
>TRBJ2-5|.|TRBV25-1|.
TGTGCCAGCAGTGCGGTAACAGGGATGGCAGAGACCCAGTACTTC
CASSAVTGMAETQYF
>TRBJ2-2|TRBD2|TRBV7-9|once
TGTGCCAGCAGCCCAATAGCGGGCCCGAACACCGGGGAGCTGTTTTTT
CASSPIAGPNTGELFF
>TRBJ2-3|.|TRBV2|.
TGTGCCAGCAGTGATGTCAGTTCCACAGATACGCAGTATTTT
CASSDVSSTDTQYF
>TRBJ1-1|.|TRBV27|.
TGTGCCAGCAGTTTTTCGGGACGGAACACTGAAGCTTTCTTT
CASSFSGRNTEAFF
>TRBJ2-7|TRBD1|TRBV6-6|.
TGTGCCAGCAGCTCTCTGGGAGGACAGGGACCCTACGAGCAGTACTTC
CASSSLGGQGPYEQYF
>TRBJ2-1|.|TRBV6-5|.
TGTGCCAGCAGCGGGACACAAGGAGTTTACAATGAGCAGTTCTTC
CASSGTQGVYNEQFF
>TRBJ2-2|.|TRBV30|.
TGTGCCTGGAGAGCTGGGGCGGGACACACCGGGGAGCTGTTTTTT
CAWRAGAGHTGELFF
>TRBJ1-2|.|TRBV7-9|.
TGTGCCAGCAGCTCCGGCGACGTCAGAAATAACTATGGCTACACCTTC
CASSSGDVRNNYGYTF
>TRBJ2-2|.|TRBV6-1|.
TGTGCCAGCAGTCTTAGCTCCGGGGGGGAGCTGTTTTTT
CASSLSSGGELFF
>TRBJ2-5|.|TRBV18|.
TGTGCCAGCTCACAAAAGGAGGAGACCCAGTACTTC
CASSQKEETQYF
>TRBJ1-1|.|TRBV5-1|.
TGCGCCAGCAGCTTGCGGACGGACGGCGGAAAAGGTGGAGCTTTCTTT
CASSLRTDGGKGGAFF
>TRBJ2-5|.|TRBV7-9|.
TGTGCCAGCAGCTTAACCCGGACAGTGGGAGAGACCCAGTACTTC
CASSLTRTVGETQYF
>TRBJ1-5|.|TRBV18|.
TGTGCCAGCTCACCAGACGGATTAAATCAGCCCCAGCATTTT
CASSPDGLNQPQHF
>TRBJ1-5|.|TRBV19|.
TGTGCCAGTAGTATCCGCGGGAATCAGCCCCAGCATTTT
CASSIRGNQPQHF
>TRBJ1-6|.|TRBV2|.
TGTGCCAGCACAGGTCCCCTCCACTTT
CASTGPLHF
>TRBJ2-7|TRBD2|TRBV7-2|few
TGTGCCAGCAGCTTAACTAGCGGGTACGAGCAGTACTTC
CASSLTSGYEQYF
>TRBJ1-1|.|TRBV9|.
TGTGCCAGCAGCGTGCCGAAGGGCTCACCTTGGGACACTGAAGCTTTCTTT
CASSVPKGSPWDTEAFF
>TRBJ1-4|.|TRBV28|.
TGTGCCAGCCCGTGTAGGCCAACTAATGAAAAACTGTTTTTT
CASPCRPTNEKLFF
>TRBJ2-7|TRBD2|TRBV30|.
TGTGCCTGGGGGGAGGGCAGGGTGGCTGAGCAGTACTTC
CAWGEGRVAEQYF
>TRBJ2-5|.|TRBV30|.
TGTGCCTGGGCTAACGGGCCCCAAGAGACCCAGTACTTC
CAWANGPQETQYF
>TRBJ2-1|TRBD2|TRBV5-4|.
TGTGCCAGCAGCTTCGGCCCTAGCGGGAGGGCCGATGAGCAGTTCTTC
CASSFGPSGRADEQFF
>TRBJ2-7|.|TRBV6-1|.
TGTGCCAGCAGTTCAGGGGACATCAAAGGCGAGCAGTACTTC
CASSSGDIKGEQYF
>TRBJ1-2|.|TRBV28|.
TGTGCCAGCGGCTCGGGACGGTTGTCTGATGGCTACACCTTC
CASGSGRLSDGYTF
>TRBJ2-5|TRBD1|TRBV6-5|few
TGTGCCAGCAGCGATACGGGACAGTACCAAGAGACCCAGTACTTC
CASSDTGQYQETQYF
>TRBJ1-5|.|TRBV6-1|.
TGTGCCAGCAGTCTAACGGGGCCCAATCAGCCCCAGCATTTT
CASSLTGPNQPQHF
>TRBJ2-5|.|TRBV7-9|.
TGTGCCAGCAGAGAGACCCGCGAGACCCAGTACTTC
CASRETRETQYF
>TRBJ2-7|.|TRBV27|.
TGTGCCAGCAGTTCTCTCCTTCTTAGGGGACGGGCCGAGCAGTACTTC
CASSSLLLRGRAEQYF
>TRBJ2-7|TRBD2|TRBV30|.
TGTGCCTGGAGTGTTGTGAGGACTAGCGGGAGGGCCTCTAGGTTCGGGGAGCAGTACTTC
CAWSVVRTSGRASRFGEQYF
>TRBJ1-1|.|TRBV9|.
TGTGCCAGCAGCCCAGATGGGGTGACCGGCACTGAAGCTTTCTTT
CASSPDGVTGTEAFF
>TRBJ2-2|TRBD2|TRBV5-1|.
TGCGCCAGCAGCCCCGGGAGGGTTGGCACCGGGGAGCTGTTTTTT
CASSPGRVGTGELFF
>TRBJ1-5|.|TRBV29-1|few
TGCAGCGTTCTACAGAGTAGCAATCAGCCCCAGCATTTT
CSVLQSSNQPQHF
>TRBJ1-6|.|TRBV5-1|once
TGCGCCAGCAGCTCACAGGGTAATAATTCACCCCTCCACTTT
CASSSQGNNSPLHF
>TRBJ2-7|TRBD1|TRBV5-1|once
TGCGCCAGCAGCTTGGATGGACAGGTGCGTTCCTACGAGCAGTACTTC
CASSLDGQVRSYEQYF
>TRBJ2-2|.|TRBV18|once
TGTGCCAGCTCACCCGCGGCCGGGGAGCTGTTTTTT
CASSPAAGELFF
>TRBJ1-2|.|TRBV6-1|.
TGTGCCAGCAGTGAAAATTGGGCGGGAGGCTACACCTTC
CASSENWAGGYTF
>TRBJ2-1|.|TRBV6-5|once
TGTGCCAGCAGTCCCACCACCAATGAGCAGTTCTTC
CASSPTTNEQFF
>TRBJ2-1|.|TRBV5-1|.
TGCGCCAGCAGCCTAAATCCCGGGACGACCTACAATGAGCAGTTCTTC
CASSLNPGTTYNEQFF